This is a list of T cell receptor beta chains from one sample in a study of blood T cell repertoires in COVID-19. Profiling relied on immunoSEQ multiplex PCR, and the TCRdb table lists in-frame clones only, not all of them. The data hold about 240,000 clones, with around 85% observed a single time. The sample taken for sequencing was peripheral blood. The origin of the receptors is an elderly woman with acute or convalescent COVID-19. Each CDR3 is given with its conserved first and last residue. A D gene is named only where the DNA matches it firmly. Size values are once, few and many counts, or a class for expanded clones, and some rows have none.

D gene	V gene	clone size	J gene	CDR3 protein	CDR3 DNA
-	TRBV28	-	TRBJ2-3	CASSFIPMTGSTSTDTQYF	TGTGCCAGCAGTTTCATACCTATGACAGGATCGACTAGCACAGATACGCAGTATTTT
-	TRBV6-1	-	TRBJ2-2	CASSDQPQTGTGELFF	TGTGCCAGCAGTGACCAACCCCAAACCGGGACCGGGGAGCTGTTTTTT
-	TRBV20-1	-	TRBJ2-3	CSASTSDTQYF	TGCAGTGCTAGTACATCAGATACGCAGTATTTT
TRBD1	TRBV5-1	-	TRBJ2-5	CASSDRGREETQYF	TGCGCCAGCAGCGACAGGGGGCGGGAAGAGACCCAGTACTTC
-	TRBV4-1	once	TRBJ1-4	CASSRQLQEEKLFF	TGCGCCAGCAGCCGACAGCTTCAAGAGGAAAAACTGTTTTTT
TRBD1	TRBV6-5	once	TRBJ1-1	CASSPTGGDTEAFF	TGTGCCAGCAGCCCGACAGGGGGGGACACTGAAGCTTTCTTT
TRBD1	TRBV10-3	-	TRBJ1-1	CAISDEQGMNTEAFF	TGTGCCATCAGTGATGAACAGGGGATGAACACTGAAGCTTTCTTT
-	TRBV2	-	TRBJ1-1	CASRFFQNTEAFF	TGTGCCAGCAGATTTTTCCAGAACACTGAAGCTTTCTTT
-	TRBV4-2	once	TRBJ1-5	CASSQEQIQYSNQPQHF	TGTGCCAGCAGCCAAGAGCAAATACAGTATAGCAATCAGCCCCAGCATTTT
TRBD2	TRBV4-1	-	TRBJ2-5	CASSQASGGETQYF	TGCGCCAGCAGCCAAGCTAGCGGGGGTGAGACCCAGTACTTC
-	TRBV2	-	TRBJ2-3	CASSDRVIDTQYF	TGTGCCAGCAGTGACAGGGTTATAGATACGCAGTATTTT
-	TRBV18	once	TRBJ1-6	CASSPQGNSYNSPLHF	TGTGCCAGCTCACCCCAGGGGAACTCCTATAATTCACCCCTCCACTTT
TRBD1	TRBV6-4	-	TRBJ2-2	CASSKDRVAGELFF	TGTGCCAGCAGCAAAGACAGGGTCGCCGGGGAGCTGTTTTTT
-	TRBV7-3	-	TRBJ1-1	CASSPRGGTENTEAFF	TGTGCCAGCAGCCCACGGGGAGGGACCGAGAACACTGAAGCTTTCTTT
-	TRBV25-1	-	TRBJ1-5	CASSVGNQPQHF	TGTGCCAGCAGTGTCGGCAATCAGCCCCAGCATTTT
-	TRBV10-3	-	TRBJ1-4	CAIRPATNEKLFF	TGTGCCATCAGGCCAGCAACTAATGAAAAACTGTTTTTT
-	TRBV5-1	-	TRBJ1-3	CASSSPDSRNTIYF	TGCGCCAGCAGCTCACCGGACAGCCGAAACACCATATATTTT
TRBD2	TRBV19	-	TRBJ2-7	CASSRAGGLYEQYF	TGTGCCAGTAGCCGAGCGGGGGGCCTATACGAGCAGTACTTC
TRBD1	TRBV19	-	TRBJ2-1	CASSIKGTGYNEQFF	TGTGCCAGTAGTATCAAAGGGACAGGTTACAATGAGCAGTTCTTC
-	TRBV9	-	TRBJ1-2	CASSVVPGDSGYTF	TGTGCCAGCAGCGTAGTTCCGGGAGATAGTGGCTACACCTTC
-	TRBV29-1	-	TRBJ1-1	CSFRELMNTEAFF	TGCAGCTTCAGGGAATTGATGAACACTGAAGCTTTCTTT
TRBD1	TRBV9	-	TRBJ2-1	CASSTRQGGPYNEQFF	TGTGCCAGCAGCACAAGACAGGGGGGCCCCTACAATGAGCAGTTCTTC
TRBD2	TRBV30	-	TRBJ2-3	CAWSKNSGGAANTQYF	TGTGCCTGGAGTAAAAATAGCGGGGGGGCCGCGAATACGCAGTATTTT